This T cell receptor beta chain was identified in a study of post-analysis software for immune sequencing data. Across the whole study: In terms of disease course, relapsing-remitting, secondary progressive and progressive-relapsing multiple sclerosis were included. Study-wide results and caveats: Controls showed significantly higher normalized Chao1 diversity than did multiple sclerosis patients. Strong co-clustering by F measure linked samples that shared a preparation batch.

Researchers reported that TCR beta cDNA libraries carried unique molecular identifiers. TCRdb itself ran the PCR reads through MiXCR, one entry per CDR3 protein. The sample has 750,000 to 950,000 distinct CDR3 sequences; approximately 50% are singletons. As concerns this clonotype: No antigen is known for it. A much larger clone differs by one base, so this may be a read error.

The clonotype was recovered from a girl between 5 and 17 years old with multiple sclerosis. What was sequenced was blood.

CDR3 residues: CTSSSGVYEQYF. CDR3 nucleotides: TGTACCAGCAGTTCCGGGGTCTACGAGCAGTACTTC. V gene TRBV12-3 or TRBV12-4 combines with J gene TRBJ2-4; possible D gene TRBD2, 5 bases. The last part of the DNA fits TRBJ2-7 better; the J call may be wrong. The CDR3 has 12 amino acids.